The TCR beta chain described here comes from a study of blood T cell repertoires in COVID-19. Some clones are missing from TCRdb's copy, which holds only in-frame ones; the method was immunoSEQ multiplex PCR. Of roughly 56,000 clones listed, about 90% were seen once; the top ten hold about 15%. Germline trimming cut 4 bases from V and 5 bases from J; bases unmatched to any gene: 4. The germline CDR1 and CDR2 sequences are KGHSH and LQKENI. This CDR3 is 14 amino acids long. The specimen sequenced was peripheral blood. V is TRBV18 and J is TRBJ1-4, with 7 bases lining up with TRBD1. The clonotype was recovered from a human donor in a cohort sampled during active COVID-19. DNA of the CDR3: TGTGCCAGCTCACACAGACAGGGCAATGAAAAACTGTTTTTT. It translates to CASSHRQGNEKLFF.